This paragraph covers one T cell receptor (beta chain) sequence. These data belong to a study of blood T cell repertoires in COVID-19. Study context: There were acute and convalescent COVID-19 samples, and they came from the United States, Italy and Spain. In each case, the material was cDNA or gDNA derived from T cells, B-cell-depleted T cells, or PBMCs.

In the original workflow: Amplified reference gene primers provided the basis for estimating nucleated cell counts. Measured with immunoSEQ multiplex PCR; TCRdb has only the in-frame clones, and not every one. V, J and clone size are taken as reported in that table, and D and trimming were inferred from the DNA itself. The profile covers about 83,000 clones, with approximately 86% appearing a single time and 7.5% to 9.5% taken by the ten largest. The V gene's germline CDR1 is WNHNN and CDR2 SYGVQD (reference sequence). The CDR3 consists of 15 residues. With 0 bases removed from V and 0 bases from J, the gap between germline ends came to 8 bases.

What was sequenced was peripheral blood. The rearrangement uses TRBV10-1 and TRBJ1-1; possible D gene TRBD1, 5 bases. The clonotype originates from an elderly man with active or convalescent COVID-19. The CDR3: CASSESRGVNTEAFF. CDR3 DNA sequence: TGCGCCAGCAGTGAGTCTAGGGGTGTGAACACTGAAGCTTTCTTT.